This TCR beta chain is from a study of OX40 agonist ivuxolimab in advanced cancers. Study details: The patients received agonistic anti-OX40 (CD134) antibody ivuxolimab. The patients received ivuxolimab by intravenous route every 2 weeks at 0.01 to 10 mg/kg.

Whole-study findings and limits: Relatively little clonal expansion, among the lowest observed, appeared in partial responders at 0.1-3.0 mg/kg.

For this clone: What it binds is unknown.

TCRdb's copy holds only in-frame clones and misses some; the assay was immunoSEQ multiplex PCR. The top ten hold about 3.8% of the sample, which has 52,000 or so clones, 70% to 85% seen once. The specimen comprised CD4+ or CD8+ T cells sorted from blood, sampled in a trial of the OX40 agonist ivuxolimab. The sequence derives from an adult with an advanced solid tumor such as melanoma, head and neck, liver or kidney cancer.

The chain's CDR3 is CASSQGAGVFTDTQYF. CDR3 coding DNA: TGCGCCAGCAGCCAAGGAGCGGGGGTGTTTACAGATACGCAGTATTTT. The rearrangement joins TRBV4-3 to TRBJ2-3; 8 bases agree with TRBD2. Germline assignment: CDR1 LGHNA and CDR2 YSLEER. Germline trimming cut 1 base from V and 3 bases from J; bases unmatched to any gene: 6. The CDR3 is 16 amino acids.